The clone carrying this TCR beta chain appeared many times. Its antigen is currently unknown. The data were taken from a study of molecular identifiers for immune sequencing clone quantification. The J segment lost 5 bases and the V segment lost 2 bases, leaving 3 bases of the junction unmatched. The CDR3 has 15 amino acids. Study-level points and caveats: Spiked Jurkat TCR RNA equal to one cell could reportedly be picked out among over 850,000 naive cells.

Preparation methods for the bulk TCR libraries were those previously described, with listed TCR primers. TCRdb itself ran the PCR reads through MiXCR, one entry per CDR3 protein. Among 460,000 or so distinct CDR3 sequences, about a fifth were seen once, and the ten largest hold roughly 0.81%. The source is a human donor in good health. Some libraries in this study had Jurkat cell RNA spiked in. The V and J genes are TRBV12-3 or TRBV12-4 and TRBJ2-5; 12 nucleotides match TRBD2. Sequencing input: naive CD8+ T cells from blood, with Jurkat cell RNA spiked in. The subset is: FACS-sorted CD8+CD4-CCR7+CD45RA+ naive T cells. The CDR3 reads CASSLTSGGRETQYF. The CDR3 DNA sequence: TGTGCCAGCAGTTTAACTAGCGGGGGGCGGGAGACCCAGTACTTC.